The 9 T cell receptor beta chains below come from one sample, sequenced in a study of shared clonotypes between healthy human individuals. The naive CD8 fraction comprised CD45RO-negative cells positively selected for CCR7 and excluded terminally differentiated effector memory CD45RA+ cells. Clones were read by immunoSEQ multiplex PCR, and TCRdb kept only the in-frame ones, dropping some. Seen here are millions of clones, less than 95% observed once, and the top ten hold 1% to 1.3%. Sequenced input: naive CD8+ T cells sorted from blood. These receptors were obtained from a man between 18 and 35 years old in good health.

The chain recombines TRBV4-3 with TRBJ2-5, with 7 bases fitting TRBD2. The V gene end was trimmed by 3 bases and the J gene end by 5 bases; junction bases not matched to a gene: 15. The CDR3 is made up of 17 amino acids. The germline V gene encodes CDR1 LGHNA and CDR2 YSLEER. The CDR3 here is CASSHPAGAGRSETQYF. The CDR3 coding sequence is TGCGCCAGCAGCCACCCGGCGGGAGCGGGCCGTAGTGAGACCCAGTACTTC.

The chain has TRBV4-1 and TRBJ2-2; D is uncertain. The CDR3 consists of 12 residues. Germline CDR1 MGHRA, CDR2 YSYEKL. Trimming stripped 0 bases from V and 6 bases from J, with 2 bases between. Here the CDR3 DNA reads TGCGCCAGCAGCCAAGATCCCGGGGAGCTGTTTTTT. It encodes CASSQDPGELFF.

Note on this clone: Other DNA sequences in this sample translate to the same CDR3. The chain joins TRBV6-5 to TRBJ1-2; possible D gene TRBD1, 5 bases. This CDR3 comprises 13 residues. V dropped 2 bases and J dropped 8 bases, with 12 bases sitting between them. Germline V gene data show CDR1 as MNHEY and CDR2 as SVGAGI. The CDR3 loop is CASSYGGAQGYTF. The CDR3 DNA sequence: TGTGCCAGCAGTTACGGCGGGGCTCAGGGCTACACCTTC.

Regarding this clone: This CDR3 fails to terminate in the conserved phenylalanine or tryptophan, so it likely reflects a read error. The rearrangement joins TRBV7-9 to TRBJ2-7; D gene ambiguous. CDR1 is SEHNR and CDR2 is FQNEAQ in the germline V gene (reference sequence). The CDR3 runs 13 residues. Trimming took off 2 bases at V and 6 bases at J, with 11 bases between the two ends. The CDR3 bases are TGTGCCAGCAGCTTACCTCCGTCGAGCGAGCAGTACCTC. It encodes CASSLPPSSEQYL.

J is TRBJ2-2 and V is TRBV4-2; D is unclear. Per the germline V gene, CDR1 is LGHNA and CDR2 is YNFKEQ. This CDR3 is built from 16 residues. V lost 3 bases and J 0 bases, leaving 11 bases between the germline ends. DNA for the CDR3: TGTGCCAGCAGCCAGAGATCTCAGTCGAACACCGGGGAGCTGTTTTTT. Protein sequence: CASSQRSQSNTGELFF.

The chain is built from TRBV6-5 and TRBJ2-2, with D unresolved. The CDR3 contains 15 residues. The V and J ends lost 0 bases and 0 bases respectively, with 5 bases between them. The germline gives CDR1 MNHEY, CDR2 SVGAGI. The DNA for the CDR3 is TGTGCCAGCAGTTACTCGCCAGCGAACACCGGGGAGCTGTTTTTT. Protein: CASSYSPANTGELFF.

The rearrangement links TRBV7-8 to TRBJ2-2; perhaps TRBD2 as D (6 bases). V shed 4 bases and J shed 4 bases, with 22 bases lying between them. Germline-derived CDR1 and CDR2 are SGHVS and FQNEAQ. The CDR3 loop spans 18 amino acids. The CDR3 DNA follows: TGTGCCAGCAGCTCCGAAGTCGGGTGGGAGGATGGCACCGGGGAGCTGTTTTTT. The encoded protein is CASSSEVGWEDGTGELFF.

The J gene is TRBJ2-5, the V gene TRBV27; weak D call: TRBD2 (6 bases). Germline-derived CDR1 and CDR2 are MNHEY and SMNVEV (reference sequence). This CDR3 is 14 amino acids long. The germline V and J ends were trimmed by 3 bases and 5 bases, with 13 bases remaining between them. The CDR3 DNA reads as TGTGCCAGCAGTTTTAGGGCGGGGTGGGAGACCCAGTACTTC. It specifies CASSFRAGWETQYF.

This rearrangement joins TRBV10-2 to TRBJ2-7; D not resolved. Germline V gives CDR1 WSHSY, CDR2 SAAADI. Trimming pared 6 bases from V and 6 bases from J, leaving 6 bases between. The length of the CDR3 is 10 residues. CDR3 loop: CASRDVEQYF. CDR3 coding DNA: TGCGCCAGCAGGGATGTCGAGCAGTACTTC.